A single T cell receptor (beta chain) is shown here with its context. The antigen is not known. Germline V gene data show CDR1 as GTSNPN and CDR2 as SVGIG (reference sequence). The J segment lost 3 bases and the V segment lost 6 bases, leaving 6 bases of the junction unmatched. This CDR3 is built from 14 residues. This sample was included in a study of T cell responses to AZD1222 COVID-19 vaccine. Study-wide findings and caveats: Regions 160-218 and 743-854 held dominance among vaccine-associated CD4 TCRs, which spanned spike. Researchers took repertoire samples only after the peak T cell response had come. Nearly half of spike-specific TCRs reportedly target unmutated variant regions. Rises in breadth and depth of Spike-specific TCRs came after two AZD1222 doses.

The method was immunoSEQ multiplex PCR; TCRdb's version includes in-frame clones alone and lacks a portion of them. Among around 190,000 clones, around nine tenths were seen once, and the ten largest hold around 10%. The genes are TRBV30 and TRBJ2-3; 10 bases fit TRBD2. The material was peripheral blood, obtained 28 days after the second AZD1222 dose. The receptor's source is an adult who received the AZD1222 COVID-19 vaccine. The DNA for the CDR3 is TGTGCCTGTATAGCGGGGGGCTCGACAGATACGCAGTATTTT. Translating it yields CACIAGGSTDTQYF.